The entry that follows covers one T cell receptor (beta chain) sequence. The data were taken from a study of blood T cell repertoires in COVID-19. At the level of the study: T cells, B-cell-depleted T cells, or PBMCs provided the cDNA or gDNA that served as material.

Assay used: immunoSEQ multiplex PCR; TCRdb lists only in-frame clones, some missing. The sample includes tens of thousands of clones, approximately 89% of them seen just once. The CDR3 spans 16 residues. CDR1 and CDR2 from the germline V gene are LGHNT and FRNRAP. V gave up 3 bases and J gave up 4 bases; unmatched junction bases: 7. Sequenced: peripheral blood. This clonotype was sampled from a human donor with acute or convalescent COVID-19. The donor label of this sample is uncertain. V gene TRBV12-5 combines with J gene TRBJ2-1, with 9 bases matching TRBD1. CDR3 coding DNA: TGTGCTAGTGGTTTCTACAGGGGGCAGGTATACAATGAGCAGTTCTTC. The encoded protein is CASGFYRGQVYNEQFF. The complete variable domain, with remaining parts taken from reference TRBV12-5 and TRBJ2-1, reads DARVTQTPRHKVTEMGQEVTMRCQPILGHNTVFWYRQTMMQGLELLAYFRNRAPLDDSGMPKDRFSAEMPDATLATLKIQPSEPRDSAVYFCASGFYRGQVYNEQFFGPGTRLTVL.